The source of this T cell receptor (beta chain) is a study of blood T cells in healthy people across ages. Sample-barcoded 5' priming and a J-beta primer mix drove a second PCR of about 6 to 12 cycles. Via MiXCR, TCRdb re-called the 5' RACE reads, giving one row per CDR3 protein. The table includes approximately 800,000 distinct CDR3 sequences, around 24% detected once. In its sample, this clonotype was seen a few times. The junction departs from the called germline gene at one end, perhaps through a read error. This CDR3 spans 16 amino acids. CDR1 and CDR2 (germline): LGHDT, YNNKEL (reference sequence). This same sample was also part of a study on T cells of mothers and their children.

This receptor was obtained from a boy younger than 18 in good health. The chain employs TRBV3-1 and TRBJ1-4; possibly TRBD1 for D (6 bases). The sequencing sample was made of blood. The CDR3 coding sequence is TGTGCCTGCAGCCACAAAGGGGCAGGGGTAGGGGAAAAACTGTTTTTT. The encoded protein is CACSHKGAGVGEKLFF.